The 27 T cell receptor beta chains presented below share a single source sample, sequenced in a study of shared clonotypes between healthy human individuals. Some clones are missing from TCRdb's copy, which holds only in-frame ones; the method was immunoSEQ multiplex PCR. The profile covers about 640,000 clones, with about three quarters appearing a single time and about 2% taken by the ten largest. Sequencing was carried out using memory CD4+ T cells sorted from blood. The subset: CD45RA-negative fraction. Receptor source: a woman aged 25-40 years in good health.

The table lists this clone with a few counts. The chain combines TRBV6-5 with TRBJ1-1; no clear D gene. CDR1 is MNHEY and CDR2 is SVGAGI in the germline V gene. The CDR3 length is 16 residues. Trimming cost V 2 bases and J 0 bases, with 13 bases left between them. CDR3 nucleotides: TGTGCCAGCAGTTACACCTTTGGGGTTATGAACACTGAAGCTTTCTTT. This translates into CASSYTFGVMNTEAFF.

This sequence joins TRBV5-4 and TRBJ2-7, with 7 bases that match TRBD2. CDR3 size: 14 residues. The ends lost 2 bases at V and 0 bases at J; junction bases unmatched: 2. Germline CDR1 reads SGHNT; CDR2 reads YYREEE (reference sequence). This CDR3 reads CASSLAGSSYEQYF. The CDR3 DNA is TGTGCCAGCAGCTTAGCGGGAAGCTCCTACGAGCAGTACTTC.

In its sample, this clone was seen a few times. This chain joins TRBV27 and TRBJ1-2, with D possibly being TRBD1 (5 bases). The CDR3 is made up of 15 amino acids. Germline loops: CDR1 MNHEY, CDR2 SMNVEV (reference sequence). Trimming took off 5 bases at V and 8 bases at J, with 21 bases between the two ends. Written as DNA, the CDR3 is TGTGCCAGCAGTCCTACCCCCGCAGGGCTGAGGGGCTACACCTTC. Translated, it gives CASSPTPAGLRGYTF.

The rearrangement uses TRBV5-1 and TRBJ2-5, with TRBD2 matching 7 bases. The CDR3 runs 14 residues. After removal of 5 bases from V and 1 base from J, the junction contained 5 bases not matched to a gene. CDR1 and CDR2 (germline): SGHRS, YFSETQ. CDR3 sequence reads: CASRSGTTQETQYF. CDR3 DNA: TGCGCCAGCAGGTCCGGGACTACCCAAGAGACCCAGTACTTC.

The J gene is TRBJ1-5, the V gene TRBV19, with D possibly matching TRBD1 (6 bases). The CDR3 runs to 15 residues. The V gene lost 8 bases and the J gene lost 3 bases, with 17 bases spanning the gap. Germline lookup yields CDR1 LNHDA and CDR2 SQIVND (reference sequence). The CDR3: CASGRGQGYNQPQHF. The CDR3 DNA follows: TGTGCCAGTGGCAGAGGGCAGGGGTACAATCAGCCCCAGCATTTT.

The CDR3 loop reads CAWSQDSYNEQFF. Here the CDR3 DNA reads TGTGCCTGGAGCCAAGACTCTTACAATGAGCAGTTCTTC. V is TRBV30 and J is TRBJ2-1; D is ambiguous. This CDR3 region has 13 residues. Germline values: CDR1 GTSNPN, CDR2 SVGIG (reference sequence). V lost 3 bases to trimming and J lost 4 bases, with 10 bases between them. Supplemented by reference TRBV30 and TRBJ2-1, the full variable domain reads SQTIHQWPATLVQPVGSPLSLECTVEGTSNPNLYWYRQAAGRGLQLLFYSVGIGQISSEVPQNLSASRPQDRQFILSSKKLLLSDSGFYLCAWSQDSYNEQFFGPGTRLTVL.

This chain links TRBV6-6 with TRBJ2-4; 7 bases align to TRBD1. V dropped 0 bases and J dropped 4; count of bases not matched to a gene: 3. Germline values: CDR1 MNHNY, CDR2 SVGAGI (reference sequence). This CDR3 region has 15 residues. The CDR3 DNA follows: TGTGCCAGCAGTTACTCGAGACAGGGTAAAAACATTCAGTACTTC. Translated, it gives CASSYSRQGKNIQYF.

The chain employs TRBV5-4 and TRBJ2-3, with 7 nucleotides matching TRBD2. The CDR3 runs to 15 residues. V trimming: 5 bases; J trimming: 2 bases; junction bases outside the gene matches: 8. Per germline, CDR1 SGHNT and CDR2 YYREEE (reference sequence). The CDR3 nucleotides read TGTGCCAGCAGTGCGGCGGGAGATAACACAGATACGCAGTATTTT. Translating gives CASSAAGDNTDTQYF.

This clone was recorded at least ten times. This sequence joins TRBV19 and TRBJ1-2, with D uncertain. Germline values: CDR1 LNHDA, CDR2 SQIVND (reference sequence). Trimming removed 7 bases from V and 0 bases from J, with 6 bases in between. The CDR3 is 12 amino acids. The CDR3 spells CASIGANYGYTF. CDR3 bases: TGTGCCAGTATTGGCGCTAACTATGGCTACACCTTC. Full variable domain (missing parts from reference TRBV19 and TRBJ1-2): DGGITQSPKYLFRKEGQNVTLSCEQNLNHDAMYWYRQDPGQGLRLIYYSQIVNDFQKGDIAEGYSVSREKKESFPLTVTSAQKNPTAFYLCASIGANYGYTFGSGTRLTVV.

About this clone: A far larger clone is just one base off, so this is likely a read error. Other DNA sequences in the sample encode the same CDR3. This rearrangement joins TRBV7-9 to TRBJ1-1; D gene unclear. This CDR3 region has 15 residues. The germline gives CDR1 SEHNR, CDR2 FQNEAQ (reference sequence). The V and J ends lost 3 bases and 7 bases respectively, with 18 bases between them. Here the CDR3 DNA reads TGTGCCAGCAGCTTTGTGGGTTTATCCGGGAATGAAGCTTTCTTT. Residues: CASSFVGLSGNEAFF.

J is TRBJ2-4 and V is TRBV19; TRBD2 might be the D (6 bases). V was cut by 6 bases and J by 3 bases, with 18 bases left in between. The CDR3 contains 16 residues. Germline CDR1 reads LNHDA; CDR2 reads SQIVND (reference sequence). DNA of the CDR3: TGTGCCAGTAGGGCCTCTAGCGATGGGGTCAAAAACATTCAGTACTTC. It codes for CASRASSDGVKNIQYF. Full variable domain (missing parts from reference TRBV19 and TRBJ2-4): DGGITQSPKYLFRKEGQNVTLSCEQNLNHDAMYWYRQDPGQGLRLIYYSQIVNDFQKGDIAEGYSVSREKKESFPLTVTSAQKNPTAFYLCASRASSDGVKNIQYFGAGTRLSVL.

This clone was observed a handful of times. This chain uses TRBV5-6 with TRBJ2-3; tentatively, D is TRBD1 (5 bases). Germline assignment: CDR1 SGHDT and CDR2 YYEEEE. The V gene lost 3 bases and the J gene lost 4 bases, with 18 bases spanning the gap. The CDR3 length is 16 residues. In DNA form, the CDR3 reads TGTGCCAGCAGCTCTCAAGGGGCCCCAAGGGCAGATACGCAGTATTTT. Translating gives CASSSQGAPRADTQYF.

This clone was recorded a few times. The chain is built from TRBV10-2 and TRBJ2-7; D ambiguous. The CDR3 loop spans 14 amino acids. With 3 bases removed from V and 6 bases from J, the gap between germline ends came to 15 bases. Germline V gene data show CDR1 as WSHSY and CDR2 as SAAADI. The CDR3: CASSELPHRGEQYF. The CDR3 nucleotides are TGCGCCAGCAGTGAATTACCACACCGAGGCGAGCAGTACTTC.

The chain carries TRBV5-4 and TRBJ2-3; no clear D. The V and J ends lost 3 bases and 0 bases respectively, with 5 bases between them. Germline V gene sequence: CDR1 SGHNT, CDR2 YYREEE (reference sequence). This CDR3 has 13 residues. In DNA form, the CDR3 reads TGTGCCAGCAGCTGGCAGAGCACAGATACGCAGTATTTT. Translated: CASSWQSTDTQYF.

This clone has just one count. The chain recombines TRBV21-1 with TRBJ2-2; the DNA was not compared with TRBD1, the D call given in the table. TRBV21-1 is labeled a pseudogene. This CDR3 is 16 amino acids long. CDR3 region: CASSATDRAHTGELFF. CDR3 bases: TGTGCCAGCAGCGCAACGGACAGGGCCCACACCGGGGAGCTGTTTTTT.

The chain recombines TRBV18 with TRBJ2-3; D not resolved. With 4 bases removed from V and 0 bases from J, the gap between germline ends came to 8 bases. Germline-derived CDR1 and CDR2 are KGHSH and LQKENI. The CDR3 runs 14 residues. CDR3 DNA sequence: TGTGCCAGCTCACTACAGCCTAGCACAGATACGCAGTATTTT. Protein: CASSLQPSTDTQYF. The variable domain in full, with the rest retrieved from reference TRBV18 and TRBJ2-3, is NAGVMQNPRHLVRRRGQEARLRCSPMKGHSHVYWYRQLPEEGLKFMVYLQKENIIDESGMPKERFSAEFPKEGPSILRIQQVVRGDSAAYFCASSLQPSTDTQYFGPGTRLTVL.

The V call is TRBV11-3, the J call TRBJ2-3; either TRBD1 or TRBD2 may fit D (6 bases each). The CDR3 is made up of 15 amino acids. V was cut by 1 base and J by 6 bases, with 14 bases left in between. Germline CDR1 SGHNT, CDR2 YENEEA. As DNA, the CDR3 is TGTGCCAGCAGCTTAGGCTCGGGGGCAGGCGATACGCAGTATTTT. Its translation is CASSLGSGAGDTQYF. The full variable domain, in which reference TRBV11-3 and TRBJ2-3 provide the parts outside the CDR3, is EAGVVQSPRYKIIEKKQPVAFWCNPISGHNTLYWYLQNLGQGPELLIRYENEEAVDDSQLPKDRFSAERLKGVDSTLKIQPAELGDSAVYLCASSLGSGAGDTQYFGPGTRLTVL.

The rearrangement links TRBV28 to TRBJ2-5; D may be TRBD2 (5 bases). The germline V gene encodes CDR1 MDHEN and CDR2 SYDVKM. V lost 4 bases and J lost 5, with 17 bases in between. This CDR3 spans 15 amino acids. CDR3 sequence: CASSSSGVKWETQYF. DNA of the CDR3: TGTGCCAGCAGTTCTTCCGGGGTGAAATGGGAGACCCAGTACTTC.

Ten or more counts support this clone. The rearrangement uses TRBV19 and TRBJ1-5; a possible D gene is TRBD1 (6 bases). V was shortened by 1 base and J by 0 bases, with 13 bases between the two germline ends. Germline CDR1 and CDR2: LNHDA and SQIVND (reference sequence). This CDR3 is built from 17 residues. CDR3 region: CASSIAGGPYSNQPQHF. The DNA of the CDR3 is TGTGCCAGTAGTATAGCCGGGGGGCCCTATAGCAATCAGCCCCAGCATTTT.

The CDR3 loop reads CASRTGFNEQFF. CDR3 DNA sequence: TGTGCCAGCAGAACGGGGTTCAATGAGCAGTTCTTC. This chain joins TRBV6-5 and TRBJ2-1, with D perhaps matching TRBD2 (5 bases). This CDR3 is 12 amino acids long. The ends were cut back, 6 bases at V and 6 bases at J, with 9 bases in the middle. Germline V gene sequence: CDR1 MNHEY, CDR2 SVGAGI.

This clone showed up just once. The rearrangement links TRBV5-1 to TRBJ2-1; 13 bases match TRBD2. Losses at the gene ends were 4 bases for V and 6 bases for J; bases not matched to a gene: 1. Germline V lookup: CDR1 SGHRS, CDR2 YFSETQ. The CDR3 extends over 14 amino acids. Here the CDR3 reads CASSRTSGSNEQFF. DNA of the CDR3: TGCGCCAGCAGCCGGACTAGCGGGAGCAATGAGCAGTTCTTC.

CDR3 DNA: TGCGCCAGCAGCCAAGTAGGCATGAACACTGAAGCTTTCTTT. Translating it yields CASSQVGMNTEAFF. The rearrangement joins TRBV4-1 to TRBJ1-1, with D unresolved. V gave up 1 base and J gave up 0 bases, with 6 bases separating them. CDR1 is MGHRA, CDR2 YSYEKL, per germline. This CDR3 contains 14 residues.

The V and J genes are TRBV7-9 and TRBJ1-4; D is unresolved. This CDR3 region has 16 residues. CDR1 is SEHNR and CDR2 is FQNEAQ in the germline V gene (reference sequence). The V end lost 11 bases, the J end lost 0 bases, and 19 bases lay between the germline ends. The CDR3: CAQTRGRGATNEKLFF. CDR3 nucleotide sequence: TGTGCCCAAACCCGAGGGCGTGGCGCAACTAATGAAAAACTGTTTTTT.

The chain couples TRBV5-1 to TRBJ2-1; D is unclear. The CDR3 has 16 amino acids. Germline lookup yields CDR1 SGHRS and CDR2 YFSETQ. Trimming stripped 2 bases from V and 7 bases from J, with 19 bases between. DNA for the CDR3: TGCGCCAGCAGCTTAGCCCCTGGGCAGCTAGGGAATGAGCAGTTCTTC. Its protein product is CASSLAPGQLGNEQFF.

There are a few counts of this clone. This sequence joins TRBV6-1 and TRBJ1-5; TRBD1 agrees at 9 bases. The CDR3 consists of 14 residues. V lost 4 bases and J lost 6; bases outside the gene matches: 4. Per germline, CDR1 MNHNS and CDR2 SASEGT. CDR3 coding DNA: TGTGCCAGCAGTGTAGGGACAGGGCGTCAGCCCCAGCATTTT. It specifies CASSVGTGRQPQHF.

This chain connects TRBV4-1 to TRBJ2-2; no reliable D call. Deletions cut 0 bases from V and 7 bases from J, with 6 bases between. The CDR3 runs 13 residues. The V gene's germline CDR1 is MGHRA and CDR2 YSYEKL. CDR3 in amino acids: CASSQEGYGELFF. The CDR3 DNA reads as TGCGCCAGCAGCCAAGAGGGATACGGGGAGCTGTTTTTT.

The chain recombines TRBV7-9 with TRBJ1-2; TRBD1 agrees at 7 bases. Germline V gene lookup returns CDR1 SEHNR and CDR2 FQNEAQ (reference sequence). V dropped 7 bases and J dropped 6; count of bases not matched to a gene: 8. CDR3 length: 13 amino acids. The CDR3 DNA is TGTGCCAGCAACCCTCAGGGGGGGGATGGCTACACCTTC. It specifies CASNPQGGDGYTF.